Listed here are 9 T cell receptor beta chains from one sample, sequenced in a study of beta chain features in type 1 diabetes. Since all of the isolated RNA was reverse transcribed, expressed TCRB transcripts were what got sequenced. Sequenced by immunoSEQ multiplex PCR; TCRdb stores in-frame clones only, minus some. Of 130,000 to 150,000 clones in the sample, nearly 50% were seen once. Sequencing was carried out using Tregs from blood. The receptors derive from a man between 18 and 35 years old in good health.

This clone was recorded a few times. V is TRBV10-3 and J is TRBJ2-3, with 8 bases fitting TRBD2. The CDR3 is 16 residues long. J was trimmed by 5 bases and V by 6 bases; bases with no gene match: 13. The V gene's germline CDR1 is ENHRY and CDR2 SYGVKD. This CDR3 is CAISLRGAGVLDTQYF. The CDR3 coding sequence is TGTGCCATCAGCCTAAGAGGAGCGGGAGTTTTAGATACGCAGTATTTT.

The chain carries TRBV29-1 and TRBJ1-1; TRBD1 matches 8 bases. CDR3 length equals 12 residues. From germline, CDR1 is SQVTM and CDR2 ANQGSEA. J gave up 5 bases and V 7 bases, and 6 bases lay outside the gene matches. The CDR3 bases are TGCAGCGCGGTGAGACAGGGGACTGAAGCTTTCTTT. Amino acids: CSAVRQGTEAFF.

The rearrangement uses TRBV4-3 and TRBJ1-5, with a possible D match to TRBD1 (6 bases). Germline CDR1 is LGHNA and CDR2 is YSLEER. With 1 base removed from V and 0 bases from J, the gap between germline ends came to 10 bases. The CDR3 length is 16 residues. CDR3 in amino acids: CASSQVQGSSNQPQHF. The DNA for the CDR3 is TGCGCCAGCAGCCAAGTTCAGGGGAGTAGCAATCAGCCCCAGCATTTT.

This clone was detected only once. The chain couples TRBV5-6 to TRBJ2-2; weak D call: TRBD2 (5 bases). With 1 base removed from V and 7 bases from J, the gap between germline ends came to 20 bases. Looked up from germline, CDR1 is SGHDT and CDR2 is YYEEEE. This CDR3 spans 17 amino acids. Written as DNA, the CDR3 is TGTGCCAGCAGCTTGTACCGCGGGCCGAGGGCGATCGGGGAGCTGTTTTTT. It is translated as CASSLYRGPRAIGELFF.

The chain joins TRBV25-1 to TRBJ1-2, with unresolved D. CDR3 length: 16 residues. The V gene's germline CDR1 is MGHDK and CDR2 SYGVNS. Trimming shortened V by 7 bases and J by 1 base, and 19 bases separated the two germline ends. CDR3 bases: TGTGCCAGCACCCTCTCGGGAGGCCTGGTTAACTATGGCTACACCTTC. Translated, it gives CASTLSGGLVNYGYTF.

This chain links TRBV7-3 with TRBJ2-1, with 8 nucleotides matching TRBD2. V lost 5 bases to trimming and J lost 2 bases; unmatched junction nucleotides: 5. CDR1 SGHTA and CDR2 FQGTGA come from the germline V gene. The CDR3 contains 15 residues. In nucleotides, the CDR3 is TGTGCCAGCAGCCCCCCGGGGGGGGCCTACAATGAGCAGTTCTTC. Residues: CASSPPGGAYNEQFF.

CDR3 residues: CASSVLQYTGELFF. The CDR3 DNA reads as TGTGCCAGCAGCGTACTACAGTACACCGGGGAGCTGTTTTTT. The chain combines TRBV9 with TRBJ2-2, with D unresolved. Germline CDR1 reads SGDLS; CDR2 reads YYNGEE. V was trimmed by 1 base and J by 3 bases, leaving 7 bases between them. This CDR3 contains 14 residues.

This clone has just a few counts. CDR3 loop: CASSRSLAGVYEQYF. CDR3 in DNA: TGCGCCAGCAGCCGATCCCTAGCGGGGGTCTACGAGCAGTACTTC. This chain connects TRBV5-1 to TRBJ2-7, with TRBD2 matching 10 bases. The CDR3 totals 15 residues. With 4 bases clipped from V and 3 bases from J, the junction kept 7 bases outside the gene matches. Germline V gene sequence: CDR1 SGHRS, CDR2 YFSETQ.

The gene calls are TRBV11-2 and TRBJ1-4; D might be TRBD1 (5 bases). V gave up 8 bases and J gave up 7 bases, with 11 bases separating them. The CDR3 consists of 12 residues. Per germline, CDR1 SGHAT and CDR2 FQNNGV. The CDR3 nucleotides are TGTGCCAGCGCGCGGGGGAGTGAAAAACTGTTTTTT. Encoded protein: CASARGSEKLFF.